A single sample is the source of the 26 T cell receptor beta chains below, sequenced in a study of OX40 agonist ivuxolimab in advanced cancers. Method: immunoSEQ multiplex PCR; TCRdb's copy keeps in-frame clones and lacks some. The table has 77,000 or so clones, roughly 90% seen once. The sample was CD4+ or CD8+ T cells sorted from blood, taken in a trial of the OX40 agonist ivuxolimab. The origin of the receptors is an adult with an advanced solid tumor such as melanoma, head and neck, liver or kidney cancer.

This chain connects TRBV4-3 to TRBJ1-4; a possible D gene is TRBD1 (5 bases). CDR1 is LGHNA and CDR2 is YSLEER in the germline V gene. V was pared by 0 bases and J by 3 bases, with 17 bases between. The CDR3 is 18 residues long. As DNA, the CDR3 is TGCGCCAGCAGCCAAGATCTGGAGCAGGGTGGGTCTAATGAAAAACTGTTTTTT. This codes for CASSQDLEQGGSNEKLFF.

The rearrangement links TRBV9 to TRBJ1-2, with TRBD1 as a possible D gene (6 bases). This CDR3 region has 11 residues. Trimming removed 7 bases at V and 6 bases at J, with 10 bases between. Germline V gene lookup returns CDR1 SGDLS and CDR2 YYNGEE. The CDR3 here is CASRGPHGYTF. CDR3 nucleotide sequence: TGTGCCAGCCGGGGGCCGCATGGCTACACCTTC. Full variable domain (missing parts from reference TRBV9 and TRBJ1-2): DSGVTQTPKHLITATGQRVTLRCSPRSGDLSVYWYQQSLDQGLQFLIQYYNGEERAKGNILERFSAQQFPDLHSELNLSSLELGDSALYFCASRGPHGYTFGSGTRLTVV.

DNA of the CDR3: TGCGCCAGCAGCCTACTGGGGCTCACTGAAGCTTTCTTT. Protein product: CASSLLGLTEAFF. The V and J genes are TRBV4-1 and TRBJ1-1, with D tentatively TRBD1 (5 bases). Trimming cost V 4 bases and J 4 bases, with 10 bases left between them. CDR1 and CDR2 from the germline V gene are MGHRA and YSYEKL. The CDR3 totals 13 residues.

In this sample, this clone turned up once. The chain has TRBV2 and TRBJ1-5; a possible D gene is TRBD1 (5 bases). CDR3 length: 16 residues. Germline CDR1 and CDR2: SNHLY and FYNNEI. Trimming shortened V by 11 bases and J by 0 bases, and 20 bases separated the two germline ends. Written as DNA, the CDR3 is TGTGCCGCCGTTTATGTGGGGGGGGGTAGCAATCAGCCCCAGCATTTT. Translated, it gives CAAVYVGGGSNQPQHF.

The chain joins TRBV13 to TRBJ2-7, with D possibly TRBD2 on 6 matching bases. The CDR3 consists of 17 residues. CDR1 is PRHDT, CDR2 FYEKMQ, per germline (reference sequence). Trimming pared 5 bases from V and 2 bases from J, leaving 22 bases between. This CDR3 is CASSHDGFRGATYEQYF. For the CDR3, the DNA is TGTGCCAGCAGCCATGATGGGTTCCGCGGGGCAACCTACGAGCAGTACTTC.

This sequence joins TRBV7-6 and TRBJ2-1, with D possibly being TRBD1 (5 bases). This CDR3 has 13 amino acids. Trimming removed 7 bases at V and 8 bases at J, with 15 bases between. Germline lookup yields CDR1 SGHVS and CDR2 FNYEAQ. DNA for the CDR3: TGTGCCAGCAATTCCCAGGGTACAGATGAGCAGTTCTTC. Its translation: CASNSQGTDEQFF.

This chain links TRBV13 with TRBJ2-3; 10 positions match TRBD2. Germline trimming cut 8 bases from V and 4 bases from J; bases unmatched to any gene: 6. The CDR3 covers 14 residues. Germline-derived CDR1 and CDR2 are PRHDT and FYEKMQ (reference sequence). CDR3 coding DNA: TGTGCCAGCGTACAAGCGGGGGGGCCAGATACGCAGTATTTT. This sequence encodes CASVQAGGPDTQYF.

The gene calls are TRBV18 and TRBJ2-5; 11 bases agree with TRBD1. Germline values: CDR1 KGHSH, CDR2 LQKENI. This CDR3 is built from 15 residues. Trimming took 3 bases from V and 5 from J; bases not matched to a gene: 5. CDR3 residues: CASSPADRGRETQYF. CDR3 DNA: TGTGCCAGCTCACCGGCGGACAGGGGGCGTGAGACCCAGTACTTC.

The CDR3 spells CASSHSTRDMNTEAFF. In DNA, the CDR3 is TGTGCCAGCAGCCACTCTACAAGGGACATGAACACTGAAGCTTTCTTT. The chain is built from TRBV7-6 and TRBJ1-1; D is perhaps TRBD1 (6 bases). Germline CDR1 and CDR2: SGHVS and FNYEAQ. This CDR3 contains 16 residues. The V end lost 5 bases, the J end lost 0 bases, and 16 bases lay between the germline ends.

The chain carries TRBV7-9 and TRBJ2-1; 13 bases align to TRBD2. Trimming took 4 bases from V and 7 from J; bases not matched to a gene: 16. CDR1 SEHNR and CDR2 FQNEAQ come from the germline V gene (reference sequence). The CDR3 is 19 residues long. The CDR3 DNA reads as TGTGCCAGCAGCTCTGGACTAGCGGGGGCTAGTGGTGCCGGGAATGAGCAGTTCTTC. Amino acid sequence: CASSSGLAGASGAGNEQFF.

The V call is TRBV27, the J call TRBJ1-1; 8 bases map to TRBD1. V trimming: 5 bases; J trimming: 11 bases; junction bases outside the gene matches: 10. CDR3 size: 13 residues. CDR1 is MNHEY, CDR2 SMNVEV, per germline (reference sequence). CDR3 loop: CASSAGTGPTAFF. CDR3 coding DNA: TGTGCCAGCAGTGCCGGGACAGGCCCGACCGCTTTCTTT.

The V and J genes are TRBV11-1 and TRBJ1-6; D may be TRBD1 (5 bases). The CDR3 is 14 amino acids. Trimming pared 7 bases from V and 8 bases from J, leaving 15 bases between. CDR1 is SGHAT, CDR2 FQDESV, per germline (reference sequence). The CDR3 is CASKNGGKDSPLHF. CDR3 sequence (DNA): TGTGCCAGCAAAAATGGGGGGAAAGATTCACCCCTCCACTTT.

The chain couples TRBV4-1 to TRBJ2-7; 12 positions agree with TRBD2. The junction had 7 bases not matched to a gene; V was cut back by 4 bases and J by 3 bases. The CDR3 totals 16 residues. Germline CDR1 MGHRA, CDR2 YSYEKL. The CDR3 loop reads CASSPSGLAGHYEQYF. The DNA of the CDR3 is TGCGCCAGCAGCCCATCCGGACTAGCGGGGCACTACGAGCAGTACTTC.

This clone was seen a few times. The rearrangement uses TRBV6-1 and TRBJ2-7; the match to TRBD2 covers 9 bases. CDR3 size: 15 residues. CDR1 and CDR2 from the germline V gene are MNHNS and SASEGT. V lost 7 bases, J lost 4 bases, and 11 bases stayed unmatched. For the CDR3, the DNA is TGTGCCAGCATTCAAGCGGGGGGCAGCTCATACGAGCAGTACTTC. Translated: CASIQAGGSSYEQYF.

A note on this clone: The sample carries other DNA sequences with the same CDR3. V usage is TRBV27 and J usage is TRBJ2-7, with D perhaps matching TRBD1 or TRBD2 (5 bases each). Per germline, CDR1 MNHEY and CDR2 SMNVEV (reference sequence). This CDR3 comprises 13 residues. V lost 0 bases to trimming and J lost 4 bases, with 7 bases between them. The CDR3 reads CASSLSGGYEQYF. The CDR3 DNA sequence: TGTGCCAGCAGTTTATCTGGGGGATACGAGCAGTACTTC.

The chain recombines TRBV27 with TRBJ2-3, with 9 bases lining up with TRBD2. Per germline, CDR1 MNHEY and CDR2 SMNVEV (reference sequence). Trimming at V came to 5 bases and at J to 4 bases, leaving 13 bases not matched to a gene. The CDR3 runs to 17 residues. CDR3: CASSLSSGDTRADTQYF. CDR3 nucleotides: TGTGCCAGCAGTCTGTCTAGCGGGGACACCCGGGCAGATACGCAGTATTTT.

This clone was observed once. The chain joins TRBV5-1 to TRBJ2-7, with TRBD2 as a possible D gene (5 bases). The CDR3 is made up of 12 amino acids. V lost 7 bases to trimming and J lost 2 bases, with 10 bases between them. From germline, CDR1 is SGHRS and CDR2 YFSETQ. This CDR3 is CASGSPTYEQYF. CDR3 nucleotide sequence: TGCGCCAGCGGGAGTCCTACCTACGAGCAGTACTTC. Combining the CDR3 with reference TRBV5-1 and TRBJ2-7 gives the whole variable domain KAGVTQTPRYLIKTRGQQVTLSCSPISGHRSVSWYQQTPGQGLQFLFEYFSETQRNKGNFPGRFSGRQFSNSRSEMNVSTLELGDSALYLCASGSPTYEQYFGPGTRLTVT.

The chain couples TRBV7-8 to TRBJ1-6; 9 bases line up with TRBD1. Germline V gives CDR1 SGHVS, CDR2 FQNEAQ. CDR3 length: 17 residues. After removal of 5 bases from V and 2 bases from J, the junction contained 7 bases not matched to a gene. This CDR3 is CASSANRGLTYNSPLHF. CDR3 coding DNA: TGTGCCAGCAGCGCTAACAGGGGGCTAACCTATAATTCACCCCTCCACTTT.

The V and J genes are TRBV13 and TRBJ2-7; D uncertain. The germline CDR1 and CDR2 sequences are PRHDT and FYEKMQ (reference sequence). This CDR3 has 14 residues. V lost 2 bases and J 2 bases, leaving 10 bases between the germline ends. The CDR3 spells CASSLHMVPYEQYF. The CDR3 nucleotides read TGTGCCAGCAGCTTACATATGGTCCCCTACGAGCAGTACTTC.

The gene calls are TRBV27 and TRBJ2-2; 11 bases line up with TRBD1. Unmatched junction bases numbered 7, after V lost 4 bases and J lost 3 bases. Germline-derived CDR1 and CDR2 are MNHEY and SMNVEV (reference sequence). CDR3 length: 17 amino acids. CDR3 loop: CASSSFPGQGDTGELFF. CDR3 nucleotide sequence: TGTGCCAGCAGTTCGTTCCCGGGACAGGGGGACACCGGGGAGCTGTTTTTT.

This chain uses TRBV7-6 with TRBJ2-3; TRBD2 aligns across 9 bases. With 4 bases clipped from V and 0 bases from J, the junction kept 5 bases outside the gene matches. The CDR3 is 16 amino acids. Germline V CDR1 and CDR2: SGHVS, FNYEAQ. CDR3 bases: TGTGCCAGCAGCTCGCTAGCGGGGCCAAGCACAGATACGCAGTATTTT. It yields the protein CASSSLAGPSTDTQYF. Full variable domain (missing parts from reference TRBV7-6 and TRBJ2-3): GAGVSQSPRYKVTKRGQDVALRCDPISGHVSLYWYRQALGQGPEFLTYFNYEAQQDKSGLPNDRFSAERPEGSISTLTIQRTEQRDSAMYRCASSSLAGPSTDTQYFGPGTRLTVL.

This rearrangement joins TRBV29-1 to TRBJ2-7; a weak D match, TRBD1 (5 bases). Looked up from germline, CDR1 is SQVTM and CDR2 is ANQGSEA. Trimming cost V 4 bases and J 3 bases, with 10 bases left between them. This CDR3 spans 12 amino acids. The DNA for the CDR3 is TGCAGCGTTGCGCAGGGTCTCTACGAGCAGTACTTC. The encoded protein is CSVAQGLYEQYF.

CDR3 sequence: CASGWGTANTEAFF. The CDR3 DNA reads TGTGCTAGTGGTTGGGGGACGGCGAACACTGAAGCTTTCTTT. This chain uses TRBV12-5 with TRBJ1-1; TRBD1 is a possible D gene (5 bases). This CDR3 has 14 residues. Germline-derived CDR1 and CDR2 are LGHNT and FRNRAP. The V gene lost 4 bases and the J gene lost 1 base, with 10 bases spanning the gap.

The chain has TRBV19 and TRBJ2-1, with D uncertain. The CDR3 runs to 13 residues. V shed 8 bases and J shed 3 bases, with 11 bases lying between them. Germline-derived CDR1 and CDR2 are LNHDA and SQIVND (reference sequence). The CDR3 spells CASSIGIYNEQFF. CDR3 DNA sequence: TGTGCCAGTTCGATCGGTATCTACAATGAGCAGTTCTTC.

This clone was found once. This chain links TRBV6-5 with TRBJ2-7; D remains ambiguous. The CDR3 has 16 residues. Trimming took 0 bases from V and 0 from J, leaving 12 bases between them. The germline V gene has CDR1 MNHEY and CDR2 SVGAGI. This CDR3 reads CASSYSSEQPSYEQYF. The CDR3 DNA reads TGTGCCAGCAGTTACTCCAGTGAGCAGCCCTCCTACGAGCAGTACTTC.

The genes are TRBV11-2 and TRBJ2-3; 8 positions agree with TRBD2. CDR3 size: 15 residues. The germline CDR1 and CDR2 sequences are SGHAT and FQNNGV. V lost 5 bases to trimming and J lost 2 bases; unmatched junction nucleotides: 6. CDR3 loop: CASSVPGLVTDTQYF. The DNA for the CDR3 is TGTGCCAGCAGCGTGCCGGGACTAGTCACAGATACGCAGTATTTT.